This entry describes one T cell receptor (beta chain). It has no known antigen specificity. Nothing much larger sits one base from this clone, and base qualities are not available. This record comes from a study of radiotherapy plus CTLA-4 blockade in lung cancer (dated by TCRdb to between 2018 and 2020). Study-level background: Objective responses were observed in 18% of enrolled patients, and disease control was achieved in roughly 29%. What the authors observed across the whole study: After treatment with radiotherapy and ipilimumab, TCR clones that originated in tumors expanded in peripheral blood. Early dynamic changes in blood T cell clones, together with increased serum interferon-beta after radiation, were reported as the strongest predictors of response.

CDR1 is given as LNHNV and CDR2 as YYDKDF, both from the germline V gene (reference sequence). Including cysteine and phenylalanine, the CDR3 has 13 amino acids. Kept here is only the CDR3 DNA, which spans 39 bases and is read in frame from base 1. The junction shows trimming of 1 base on V and 6 bases on J, plus 9 bases between the germline ends. Library preparation employed the immunoSEQ multiplex PCR assay. As stored in TCRdb, this immuneACCESS dataset retains in-frame rearrangements with V and J assigned. A fraction of the clones does not appear; measured against another copy, unresolved V genes explain less than half of the discrepancy, and the remainder lacks a known reason. The sample table shows tens of thousands of clones, and approximately 80% are seen once. Jointly, the top ten make up roughly 25% of the sample. The study evaluated CTLA-4 blockade (ipilimumab) given together with focal radiation therapy in patients who had chemo-refractory metastatic non-small-cell lung cancer.

The sample in question was peripheral blood, obtained from a patient treated with radiotherapy plus ipilimumab. The V and J segments used are TRBV15 and TRBJ1-2, with an unclear D gene assignment. The sequence was collected from a human donor with non-small cell lung cancer that progressed on radiotherapy plus ipilimumab. The nucleotides are TGTGCCACCAGCAGAGTTGAAAGGGATGGCTACACCTTC. Its protein is CATSRVERDGYTF.